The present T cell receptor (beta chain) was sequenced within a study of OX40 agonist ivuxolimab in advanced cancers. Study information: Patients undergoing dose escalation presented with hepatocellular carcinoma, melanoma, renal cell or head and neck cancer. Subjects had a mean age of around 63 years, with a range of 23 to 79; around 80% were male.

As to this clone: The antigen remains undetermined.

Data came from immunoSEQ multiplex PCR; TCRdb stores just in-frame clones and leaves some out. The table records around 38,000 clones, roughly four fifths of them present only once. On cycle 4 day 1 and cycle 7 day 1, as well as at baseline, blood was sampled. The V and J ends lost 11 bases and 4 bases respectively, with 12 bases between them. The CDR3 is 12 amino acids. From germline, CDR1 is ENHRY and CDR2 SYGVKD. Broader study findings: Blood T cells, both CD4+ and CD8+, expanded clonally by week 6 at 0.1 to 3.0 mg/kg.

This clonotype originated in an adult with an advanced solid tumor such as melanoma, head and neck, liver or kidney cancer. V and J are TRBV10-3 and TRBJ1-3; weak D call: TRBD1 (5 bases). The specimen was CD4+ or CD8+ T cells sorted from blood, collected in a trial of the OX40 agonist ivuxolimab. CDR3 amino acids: CAVGTYGNTIYF. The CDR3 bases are TGTGCCGTCGGGACCTACGGAAACACCATATATTTT.